These T cell receptor beta chains were read from a single sample in a study of long-term antiretroviral therapy in people with HIV. TCRdb's copy holds only in-frame clones and misses some; the assay was immunoSEQ multiplex PCR. The table lists 24,000 or so clones, 79% of them singletons. The sequenced sample was unsorted PBMCs, obtained 1.2 years after starting antiretroviral therapy. All receptors come from a middle-aged woman with HIV. CDR3s include the opening cysteine and the closing phenylalanine or tryptophan. A D gene is named only where the DNA matches it firmly. Some rows have no size entry. The others give once, few or many, or a class for an expanded clone.

15	TRBV18	NA	TRBJ1-4	NA	CASSPDTELFGKLFF	TGTGCCAGCTCACCAGACACCGAACTGTTTGGAAAACTGTTTTTT
15	TRBV6-6	NA	TRBJ2-7	few	CASSYSNPRAYEQYF	TGTGCCAGCAGTTACTCGAATCCCAGAGCCTACGAGCAGTACTTC
14	TRBV14	TRBD1	TRBJ1-2	NA	CASSRTGDNYGYTF	TGTGCCAGCAGCCGGACAGGGGATAACTATGGCTACACCTTC
13	TRBV11-2	NA	TRBJ2-1	NA	CASSLVRNNEQFF	TGTGCCAGCAGCTTAGTGAGGAATAATGAGCAGTTCTTC
15	TRBV9	TRBD1	TRBJ1-1	NA	CASSAAGTGIIEAFF	TGTGCCAGCAGCGCCGCCGGGACAGGTATCATTGAAGCTTTCTTT
18	TRBV11-2	TRBD2	TRBJ2-1	NA	CASSYRASGGQLYNEQFF	TGTGCCAGCAGCTACCGGGCTAGCGGGGGTCAACTCTACAATGAGCAGTTCTTC
15	TRBV5-4	TRBD1	TRBJ1-5	few	CASSLGQGANQPQHF	TGTGCCAGCAGCTTGGGGCAGGGGGCGAATCAGCCCCAGCATTTT
11	TRBV2	NA	TRBJ2-7	NA	CATGPSYEQYF	TGTGCCACCGGACCCTCCTACGAGCAGTACTTC
13	TRBV9	NA	TRBJ2-5	NA	CASSVGTQETQYF	TGTGCCAGCAGCGTGGGTACACAAGAGACCCAGTACTTC
16	TRBV18	TRBD1	TRBJ1-5	NA	CASSPGQGFGNQPQHF	TGTGCCAGCTCACCCGGACAGGGCTTTGGCAATCAGCCCCAGCATTTT
13	TRBV18	NA	TRBJ1-1	NA	CASSPGWNTEAFF	TGTGCCAGCTCACCCGGCTGGAACACTGAAGCTTTCTTT
15	TRBV6-5	NA	TRBJ1-2	NA	CASSPPGQPNYGYTF	TGTGCCAGCAGCCCCCCCGGACAACCCAACTATGGCTACACCTTC
15	TRBV30	NA	TRBJ2-2	once	CAWSIMAVATGELFF	TGTGCCTGGAGTATAATGGCAGTCGCCACCGGGGAGCTGTTTTTT
14	TRBV6-1	NA	TRBJ1-2	NA	CASSEAMALYGYTF	TGTGCCAGCAGTGAAGCGATGGCACTCTATGGCTACACCTTC
13	TRBV18	NA	TRBJ1-5	NA	CASSGGSNQPQHF	TGTGCCAGCTCAGGGGGGAGCAATCAGCCCCAGCATTTT
15	TRBV19	NA	TRBJ2-7	NA	CASSPWFGGDYEQYF	TGTGCCAGTAGTCCCTGGTTTGGAGGGGACTACGAGCAGTACTTC
15	TRBV5-1	NA	TRBJ2-2	NA	CASSLGYLNTGELFF	TGCGCCAGCAGCTTGGGTTACTTGAACACCGGGGAGCTGTTTTTT
14	TRBV10-1	NA	TRBJ1-2	NA	CASRQPNNPYGYTF	TGCGCCAGCAGACAGCCTAACAACCCTTATGGCTACACCTTC
14	TRBV5-5	NA	TRBJ2-7	NA	CASSSGGRVYEQYF	TGTGCCAGCAGCTCTGGGGGCAGGGTTTACGAGCAGTACTTC
12	TRBV11-2	NA	TRBJ2-7	few	CASRPQGEEQYF	TGTGCCAGCAGGCCTCAAGGCGAGGAGCAGTACTTC
16	TRBV25-1	TRBD1	TRBJ2-5	NA	CASSTPRPGQQETQYF	TGTGCCAGCAGCACCCCTCGTCCGGGACAGCAAGAGACCCAGTACTTC
14	TRBV7-6	NA	TRBJ1-2	NA	CASSLTAGSSGYTF	TGTGCCAGCAGCTTAACCGCCGGATCTTCTGGCTACACCTTC
15	TRBV19	NA	TRBJ1-2	NA	CASKGWDPVGYGYTF	TGTGCCAGTAAAGGATGGGACCCTGTGGGCTATGGCTACACCTTC
16	TRBV19	NA	TRBJ1-5	NA	CASSILDLLGNQPQHF	TGTGCCAGTAGTATATTGGATTTACTAGGGAATCAGCCCCAGCATTTT
15	TRBV11-2	TRBD1	TRBJ1-3	NA	CASSRGGNSGNTIYF	TGTGCCAGCAGCCGAGGGGGCAACTCTGGAAACACCATATATTTT
15	TRBV10-1	TRBD1	TRBJ2-7	NA	CASSESDRGEYEQYF	TGCGCCAGCAGTGAGTCGGACAGGGGGGAATACGAGCAGTACTTC
16	TRBV28	NA	TRBJ1-2	NA	CASSFIGTPRLNGYTF	TGTGCCAGCAGTTTTATTGGGACCCCTCGCTTGAATGGCTACACCTTC
17	TRBV9	TRBD1	TRBJ2-2	NA	CASSGRDRGMVAGELFF	TGTGCCAGCAGCGGCCGGGACAGGGGGATGGTGGCCGGGGAGCTGTTTTTT
15	TRBV5-6	TRBD1	TRBJ2-7	few	CASSQTDRASYEQYF	TGTGCCAGCAGCCAGACCGACAGGGCCTCCTACGAGCAGTACTTC
15	TRBV4-2	NA	TRBJ2-7	NA	CASSHRGAGSYEQYF	TGTGCCAGCAGCCATCGGGGGGCCGGATCCTACGAGCAGTACTTC
14	TRBV6-1	TRBD1	TRBJ1-2	NA	CASSDRTGDYGYTF	TGTGCCAGCAGTGATAGGACAGGTGACTATGGCTACACCTTC
13	TRBV5-6	NA	TRBJ1-2	NA	CASSRYFGGFYTF	TGTGCCAGCAGCCGTTATTTTGGGGGCTTTTACACCTTC
15	TRBV7-2	NA	TRBJ1-6	NA	CASSFRQEQNSPLHF	TGTGCCAGCAGCTTTCGACAGGAACAAAATTCACCCCTCCACTTT
13	TRBV6-5	NA	TRBJ2-7	few	CASQPTPNYEQYF	TGTGCCAGCCAACCGACACCTAACTACGAGCAGTACTTC
14	TRBV4-2	NA	TRBJ2-7	NA	CASRDTSGSYEQYF	TGTGCCAGCAGAGACACCTCGGGATCCTACGAGCAGTACTTC
16	TRBV5-6	NA	TRBJ1-2	NA	CASSPGGSSDLDGYTF	TGTGCCAGCAGCCCCGGGGGTTCGTCGGATTTGGATGGCTACACCTTC
14	TRBV19	NA	TRBJ1-5	NA	CASSIRGGNQPQHF	TGTGCCAGTAGTATCAGAGGGGGCAATCAGCCCCAGCATTTT
15	TRBV29-1	NA	TRBJ2-4	NA	CSVETQISAKNIQYF	TGCAGCGTTGAAACCCAGATTAGCGCCAAAAACATTCAGTACTTC
22	TRBV5-1	NA	TRBJ1-1	NA	CASSLDPWDRRGTVFSNTEAFF	TGCGCCAGCAGCTTGGATCCCTGGGACCGGAGGGGAACGGTTTTTTCGAACACTGAAGCTTTCTTT
15	TRBV19	TRBD1	TRBJ1-2	NA	CASRLTPGQGSGYTF	TGTGCCAGTAGATTGACCCCGGGACAGGGGAGTGGCTACACCTTC
16	TRBV6-5	NA	TRBJ1-2	once	CASSYSNSMAGDGYTF	TGTGCCAGCAGTTACTCGAACAGCATGGCAGGGGACGGCTACACCTTC
14	TRBV4-3	NA	TRBJ1-5	NA	CASSQDEGEQPQHF	TGCGCCAGCAGCCAAGACGAAGGGGAACAGCCCCAGCATTTT
13	TRBV30	NA	TRBJ1-2	NA	CASPGARPPGYTF	TGTGCCTCCCCAGGGGCGAGGCCCCCTGGCTACACCTTC
16	TRBV6-5	TRBD1	TRBJ1-1	NA	CASSYGSGGALTEAFF	TGTGCCAGCAGTTACGGGTCAGGGGGCGCGTTGACTGAAGCTTTCTTT
13	TRBV6-5	NA	TRBJ1-1	NA	CASSLGLNTEAFF	TGTGCCAGCAGTTTAGGCCTGAACACTGAAGCTTTCTTT
15	TRBV11-2	NA	TRBJ2-2	NA	CASSRGSVNTGELFF	TGTGCCAGCAGCCGAGGCAGCGTGAACACCGGGGAGCTGTTTTTT
15	TRBV12-5	NA	TRBJ1-1	NA	CASGLVTGARDEAFF	TGTGCTAGTGGTTTGGTAACGGGGGCGAGGGATGAAGCTTTCTTT
13	TRBV10-2	TRBD1	TRBJ1-2	NA	CASGGTGLYGYTF	TGCGCCAGCGGAGGGACAGGGTTATATGGCTACACCTTC
11	TRBV6-6	NA	TRBJ2-7	NA	CASTESYEQYF	TGTGCCAGCACGGAATCCTACGAGCAGTACTTC
16	TRBV6-5	TRBD1	TRBJ2-2	few	CASSYRTGVGTGELFF	TGTGCCAGCAGTTACCGGACAGGAGTCGGCACCGGGGAGCTGTTTTTT
15	TRBV4-2	NA	TRBJ1-4	NA	CASSQVQGEGEKLFF	TGTGCCAGCAGCCAAGTTCAGGGAGAGGGTGAAAAACTGTTTTTT